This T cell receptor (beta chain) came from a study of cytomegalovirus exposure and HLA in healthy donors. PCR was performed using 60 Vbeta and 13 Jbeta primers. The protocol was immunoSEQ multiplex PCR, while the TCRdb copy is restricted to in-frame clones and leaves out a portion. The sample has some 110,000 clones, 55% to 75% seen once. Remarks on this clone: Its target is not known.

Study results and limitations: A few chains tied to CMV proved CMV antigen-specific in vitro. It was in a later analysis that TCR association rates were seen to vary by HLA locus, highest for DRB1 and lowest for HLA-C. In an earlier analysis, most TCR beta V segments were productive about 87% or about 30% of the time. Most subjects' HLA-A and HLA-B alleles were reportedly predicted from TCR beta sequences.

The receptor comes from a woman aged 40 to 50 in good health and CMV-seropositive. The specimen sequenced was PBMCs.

CDR3: CASSTAGTGEETQYF. The CDR3, as DNA: TGCGCCAGCAGTACCGCCGGGACAGGAGAAGAGACCCAGTACTTC. The chain employs TRBV5-1 and TRBJ2-5; 8 positions agree with TRBD1. The CDR3 length is 15 residues. Per the germline V gene, CDR1 is SGHRS and CDR2 is YFSETQ. Trimming cost V 5 bases and J 3 bases; bases outside gene matches: 9.